What follows describes a single TCR beta chain. Its cognate antigen is unknown. A read error may produce the germline difference seen at one junction end. TCRdb re-called the 5' RACE reads through MiXCR, storing one row per CDR3 protein. The table has some 44,000 distinct CDR3 sequences, approximately 30% seen once. Study-wide results and limits: Whole repertoires were not studied in the larger cohort, only one V-J beta rearrangement.

Germline V gene data show CDR1 as DFQATT and CDR2 as SNEGSKA (reference sequence). The CDR3 length is 15 residues. The clonotype was recovered from a female donor with breast cancer. The V call is TRBV20-1, the J call TRBJ2-1; D tentatively reads TRBD1 or TRBD2 (5 bases each). Material for sequencing was tumor-infiltrating memory CD4+ T cells sorted from the breast tumor. Specified subset: memory CD4+ T cells, CD4+CD45RO+CD25-. The CDR3 sequence: CSTRGAVIPNNEQFF. The CDR3 nucleotides read TGCAGTACTAGAGGGGCAGTCATTCCCAACAATGAGCAGTTCTTC.